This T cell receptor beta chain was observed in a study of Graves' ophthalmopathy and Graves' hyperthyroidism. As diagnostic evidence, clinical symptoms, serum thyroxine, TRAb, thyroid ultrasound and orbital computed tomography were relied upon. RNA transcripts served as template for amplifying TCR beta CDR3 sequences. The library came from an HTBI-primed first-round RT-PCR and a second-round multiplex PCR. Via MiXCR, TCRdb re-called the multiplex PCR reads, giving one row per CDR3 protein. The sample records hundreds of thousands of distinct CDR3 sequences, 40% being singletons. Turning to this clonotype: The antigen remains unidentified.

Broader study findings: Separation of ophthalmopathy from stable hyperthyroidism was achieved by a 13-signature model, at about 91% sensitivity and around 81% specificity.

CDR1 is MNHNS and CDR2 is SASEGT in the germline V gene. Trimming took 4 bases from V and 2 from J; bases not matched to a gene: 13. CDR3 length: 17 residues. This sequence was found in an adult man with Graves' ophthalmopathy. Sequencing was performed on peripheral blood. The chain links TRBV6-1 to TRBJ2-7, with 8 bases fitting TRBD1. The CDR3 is CASSARDMRQGTYEQYF. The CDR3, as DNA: TGTGCCAGCAGTGCTAGAGATATGCGACAGGGGACCTACGAGCAGTACTTC.